Listed below are T cell receptor beta chains from one sample, sequenced in a study of human T cells and chemical hapten exposure. TCRdb itself ran the 5' RACE reads through MiXCR, one entry per CDR3 protein. The repertoire consists of 110,000 or so distinct CDR3 sequences, with approximately 20% occurring once and the leading ten covering 2.8%. All receptors come from a human donor in good health. CDR3s include the opening cysteine and the closing phenylalanine or tryptophan. The order of the fields is V gene, clone size, J gene, D gene, CDR3 length, CDR3 DNA, CDR3 protein. The D gene is left open where the match is weak. Clone sizes are given selectively: once, few, many, or a class where the clone is expanded.

TRBV12-3/TRBV12-4	-	TRBJ2-3	-	14	TGTGCCAGCAGTTTCGAGAGGGGACCCCCTTTGGAGTATTTT	CASSFERGPPLEYF
TRBV20-1	few	TRBJ1-2	-	13	TGCAGTGCTAGCAAAGGGTTTGACTATGGCTACACCTTC	CSASKGFDYGYTF
TRBV19	few	TRBJ2-7	TRBD2	15	TGTGCCAGTAGTATCGAGCCGGGACTAGTGTACGAGCAGTACTTC	CASSIEPGLVYEQYF
TRBV27	-	TRBJ2-3	TRBD2	19	TGTGCCAGCAGTTTTTTGTCTAGCGGGGCACACAAGGGCACAGATACGCAGTATTTT	CASSFLSSGAHKGTDTQYF
TRBV7-9	few	TRBJ2-3	-	13	TGTGCCAGCAGCCCGGGTTCCTCAGATACGCAGTATTTT	CASSPGSSDTQYF
TRBV5-1	few	TRBJ2-1	-	13	TGCGCCAGCAGCTTGGCTTCTGGGAATGAGCAGTTCTTC	CASSLASGNEQFF
TRBV10-3	few	TRBJ1-1	TRBD1	14	TGTGCCATCAGTGAGAGGACAGGGTGGACTGAAGCTTTCTTT	CAISERTGWTEAFF
TRBV28	few	TRBJ2-1	TRBD2	15	TGTGCCAGCAGTCCGGGAGGGTACTCCTACAATGAGCAGTTCTTC	CASSPGGYSYNEQFF
TRBV27	-	TRBJ2-1	-	13	TGTGCCAGCAGTTTAGCCATCACATATGAGCAGTTCTTC	CASSLAITYEQFF
TRBV28	-	TRBJ2-1	TRBD2	12	TGTGCCAGCAGGACCCTAGCGGAAGAGCAGTTCTTC	CASRTLAEEQFF
TRBV2	-	TRBJ2-1	TRBD1	15	TGTGCCAGCAGTGCAGGGACAGATAACTACAATGAGCAGTTCTTC	CASSAGTDNYNEQFF
TRBV7-8	-	TRBJ2-1	-	13	TGTGCCAGCACCGGACAGAACTACAATGAGCAGTTCTTC	CASTGQNYNEQFF
TRBV5-6	few	TRBJ1-2	TRBD1	14	TGTGCCAGCAGCGGGACAGGAAGAAACTATGGCTACACCTTC	CASSGTGRNYGYTF
TRBV12-3/TRBV12-4	few	TRBJ1-2	-	11	TGTGCCAGCAGCATTGGGGATGGCTACACCTTC	CASSIGDGYTF
TRBV6-4	-	TRBJ2-3	-	16	TGTGCCAGCAGTGCGGGTCAGAGCACCAGCACAGATACGCAGTATTTT	CASSAGQSTSTDTQYF
TRBV6-4	-	TRBJ1-1	TRBD1	15	TGTGCCAGCAGTCAAACCGGGACAGGGAGGACTGAAGCTTTCTTT	CASSQTGTGRTEAFF
TRBV19	-	TRBJ1-2	TRBD1	16	TGTGCCAGCCTACCGGGACAGGGATCTGCGGAGGATGGCTACACCTTC	CASLPGQGSAEDGYTF
TRBV4-2	once	TRBJ2-1	-	20	TGTGCCAGCAGCCAAGACCTACCATGGGGGGAGGGGGAGTATACAGGTGAGCAGTTCTTC	CASSQDLPWGEGEYTGEQFF
TRBV6-5	-	TRBJ2-3	TRBD1	14	TGTGCCAGCACCCCGGACAGGCGTCCCGATACGCAGTATTTT	CASTPDRRPDTQYF
TRBV28	-	TRBJ1-2	TRBD1	14	TGTGCCAGCAGTTCCAGGGGGCGGGCCTATGGCTACACCTTC	CASSSRGRAYGYTF
TRBV20-1	many	TRBJ2-3	-	16	TGCAGTGCTAGAATTAGCGGACTAACTAGCACAGATACGCAGTATTTT	CSARISGLTSTDTQYF
TRBV19	-	TRBJ1-2	-	11	TGTGCCAGTAAGGCTAACTATGGCTACACCTTC	CASKANYGYTF
TRBV3-1	-	TRBJ2-5	TRBD1	15	TGTGCCAGCAGCCCTCGGGGCAGGGGGCAAGAGACCCAGTACTTC	CASSPRGRGQETQYF
TRBV10-3	few	TRBJ2-1	-	13	TGTGCCATCAGTGACCGGGCGGACAATGAGCAGTTCTTC	CAISDRADNEQFF
TRBV30	-	TRBJ2-3	-	12	TGTGCCTGGTCGCTCCTCACAGATACGCAGTATTTT	CAWSLLTDTQYF
TRBV28	once	TRBJ2-5	-	13	TGTGCCAGCAGTCGTTACGAACAAGAGACCCAGTACTTC	CASSRYEQETQYF
TRBV4-1	-	TRBJ1-2	-	15	TGCGCCAGCAGCCCCCCCGGACAGACCAACTATGGCTACACCTTC	CASSPPGQTNYGYTF
TRBV6-2/TRBV6-3	few	TRBJ2-7	TRBD2	17	TGTGCCAGCAGTTACCGTGGGACTAGCGGGAGTTGGTACGAGCAGTACTTC	CASSYRGTSGSWYEQYF
TRBV20-1	-	TRBJ2-1	TRBD2	15	TGCAGTGCTAGGTTCCTAGCGGTCTCCTACAATGAGCAGTTCTTC	CSARFLAVSYNEQFF